Presented here are 25 T cell receptor beta chains from one specimen sequenced in a study of T cell responses to AZD1222 COVID-19 vaccine. TCRdb's copy holds only in-frame clones and misses some; the assay was immunoSEQ multiplex PCR. The table has some 120,000 clones, more than 70% seen once. This sample comprised peripheral blood, obtained 28 days after the second AZD1222 dose. Source of these receptors: an adult who received the AZD1222 COVID-19 vaccine.

This clone has just a few counts. The chain couples TRBV4-1 to TRBJ2-7; D is unresolved. Germline V lookup: CDR1 MGHRA, CDR2 YSYEKL. CDR3 length: 13 residues. Deletions cut 0 bases from V and 6 bases from J, with 9 bases between. The CDR3 sequence is CASSQESPSEQYF. The CDR3 DNA sequence: TGCGCCAGCAGCCAAGAGAGTCCGAGCGAGCAGTACTTC.

The chain is built from TRBV3-1 (or the pseudogene TRBV3-2) and TRBJ1-2; 7 positions agree with TRBD1. CDR3 size: 16 residues. After removal of 4 bases from V and 4 bases from J, the junction contained 12 bases not matched to a gene. Germline V gene sequence: CDR1 LGHDT, CDR2 YNNKEL (reference sequence). The CDR3 is CASSPHNRGRSYGYTF. The CDR3 DNA reads as TGTGCCAGCAGCCCCCACAACAGGGGCCGTTCCTATGGCTACACCTTC.

The chain recombines TRBV19 with TRBJ1-2; TRBD1 agrees at 7 bases. The V segment lost 4 bases and the J segment 2 bases; nucleotides outside the gene matches: 7. The CDR3 runs to 15 residues. CDR1 and CDR2 from the germline V gene are LNHDA and SQIVND (reference sequence). The CDR3 reads CASSTQKGANYGYTF. The CDR3 nucleotides read TGTGCCAGTAGTACCCAGAAGGGGGCGAACTATGGCTACACCTTC.

The chain employs TRBV18 and TRBJ1-1; 8 nucleotides line up with TRBD1. In germline, CDR1 is KGHSH, CDR2 LQKENI. Trimming cost V 4 bases and J 4 bases; bases outside gene matches: 8. The CDR3 sequence is 15 residues long. The CDR3 loop reads CASSRGQGLFTEAFF. CDR3 coding DNA: TGTGCCAGCTCACGCGGACAGGGCTTGTTCACTGAAGCTTTCTTT.

The gene calls are TRBV27 and TRBJ1-4; 10 bases map to TRBD1. V was clipped by 5 bases and J by 2 bases; unmatched bases: 17. Germline lookup yields CDR1 MNHEY and CDR2 SMNVEV (reference sequence). There are 20 residues in the CDR3. The CDR3 DNA is TGTGCCAGCAGTAAAAACTTAAAAACCGGGACAGGGGCCACTAATGAAAAACTGTTTTTT. Its protein product is CASSKNLKTGTGATNEKLFF.

This chain joins TRBV6-1 and TRBJ2-7, with D possibly matching TRBD1 (6 bases). Trimming took 0 bases from V and 3 from J, leaving 15 bases between them. CDR1 MNHNS and CDR2 SASEGT come from the germline V gene. This CDR3 comprises 16 residues. The CDR3, as DNA: TGTGCCAGCAGTGAAGCCGTGACAGGAAGAAACTACGAGCAGTACTTC. Translation: CASSEAVTGRNYEQYF.

The J gene is TRBJ2-5, the V gene TRBV6-1; D not certain. V was pared by 0 bases and J by 12 bases, with 8 bases between. The CDR3 sequence is 11 residues long. Germline lookup yields CDR1 MNHNS and CDR2 SASEGT. In nucleotides, the CDR3 is TGTGCCAGCAGTGAAGCCCATTGGGAGTACTTC. Its translation is CASSEAHWEYF.

J is TRBJ1-1 and V is TRBV3-1 (or the pseudogene TRBV3-2); 10 bases align to TRBD1. This CDR3 has 17 amino acids. Looked up from germline, CDR1 is LGHDT and CDR2 is YNNKEL (reference sequence). The ends lost 0 bases at V and 1 base at J; junction bases unmatched: 5. CDR3 nucleotides: TGTGCCAGCAGCCAAGAAGACAGGGGGCCGACGAACACTGAAGCTTTCTTT. It is translated as CASSQEDRGPTNTEAFF.

CDR3 protein: CASRELAGYYEQYF. In DNA form, the CDR3 reads TGTGCCAGCAGAGAGCTAGCGGGGTACTACGAGCAGTACTTC. The rearrangement joins TRBV2 to TRBJ2-7, with TRBD2 matching over 9 bases. Per germline, CDR1 SNHLY and CDR2 FYNNEI. This CDR3 has 14 residues. The V segment lost 6 bases and the J segment 3 bases; nucleotides outside the gene matches: 6.

The genes are TRBV3-1 (or the pseudogene TRBV3-2) and TRBJ1-1; tentative D call: TRBD1 (6 bases). Germline lookup yields CDR1 LGHDT and CDR2 YNNKEL (reference sequence). This CDR3 is built from 13 residues. The V gene lost 2 bases and the J gene lost 7 bases, with 11 bases spanning the gap. In DNA, the CDR3 is TGTGCCAGCAGCCAAAACGTGGACAGTGAAGCTTTCTTT. It yields the protein CASSQNVDSEAFF.

The rearrangement joins TRBV5-1 to TRBJ1-1, with 7 bases that match TRBD1. Unmatched junction bases numbered 5, after V lost 2 bases and J lost 7 bases. The CDR3 has 13 residues. Germline V lookup: CDR1 SGHRS, CDR2 YFSETQ. The CDR3 DNA follows: TGCGCCAGCAGCTTACAGGGGAGTGGTGAAGCTTTCTTT. Protein sequence: CASSLQGSGEAFF.

The gene calls are TRBV5-4 and TRBJ2-2; D is tentatively TRBD1 or TRBD2 (7 bases each). Germline lookup yields CDR1 SGHNT and CDR2 YYREEE (reference sequence). V lost 4 bases to trimming and J lost 0 bases, with 19 bases between them. CDR3 length: 18 residues. CDR3 in DNA: TGTGCCAGCAGCCGCAGGGGGGGCGGTATTTCGAACACCGGGGAGCTGTTTTTT. It codes for CASSRRGGGISNTGELFF.

The rearrangement links TRBV6-5 to TRBJ1-4; no reliable D call. The V end lost 4 bases, the J end lost 4 bases, and 10 bases lay between the germline ends. Germline V CDR1 and CDR2: MNHEY, SVGAGI. The CDR3 sequence is 14 residues long. CDR3 sequence (DNA): TGTGCCAGCAGTTCCCATTGGGATAATGAAAAACTGTTTTTT. Translation: CASSSHWDNEKLFF.

This chain links TRBV7-6 with TRBJ2-7, with no clear D. Germline V gene data show CDR1 as SGHVS and CDR2 as FNYEAQ. CDR3 length: 15 residues. Trimming removed 2 bases at V and 5 bases at J, with 16 bases between. The CDR3 sequence: CASSLSPDGPDEQYF. The CDR3 nucleotides read TGTGCCAGCAGCTTATCGCCGGACGGTCCTGACGAGCAGTACTTC.

The J gene is TRBJ1-6, the V gene TRBV5-4; 8 bases fit TRBD1. This CDR3 comprises 15 residues. Germline loops: CDR1 SGHNT, CDR2 YYREEE (reference sequence). Unmatched junction bases numbered 4, after V lost 1 base and J lost 7 bases. The CDR3 sequence is CASSLQTGVNSPLHF. For the CDR3, the DNA is TGTGCCAGCAGCTTGCAGACAGGGGTGAATTCACCCCTCCACTTT.

This chain uses TRBV6-1 with TRBJ1-5, with D tentatively TRBD1 (6 bases). V was clipped by 2 bases and J by 7 bases, with 15 bases between them. Germline assignment: CDR1 MNHNS and CDR2 SASEGT. The CDR3 has 15 amino acids. The CDR3 DNA is TGTGCCAGCAGTGAACTTACAGGGAGGAGCCAGCCCCAGCATTTT. It codes for CASSELTGRSQPQHF.

This chain links TRBV7-6 with TRBJ1-3; no definite D call. V was clipped by 4 bases and J by 0 bases, with 7 bases between them. Germline loops: CDR1 SGHVS, CDR2 FNYEAQ. The CDR3 covers 14 residues. The CDR3 loop is CASSSDGSGNTIYF. CDR3 sequence (DNA): TGTGCCAGCAGCTCGGACGGCTCTGGAAACACCATATATTTT.

This rearrangement joins TRBV12-5 to TRBJ2-3; the D gene is possibly TRBD2 (6 bases). V dropped 5 bases and J dropped 1 base, with 16 bases sitting between them. Germline values: CDR1 LGHNT, CDR2 FRNRAP. The length of the CDR3 is 16 residues. In nucleotides, the CDR3 is TGTGCTAGTGGTACGGGTGCCCCGGGGGGCACAGATACGCAGTATTTT. As protein: CASGTGAPGGTDTQYF.

This clone has only a few counts. V usage is TRBV6-6 and J usage is TRBJ1-2, with TRBD1 matching over 11 bases. The CDR3 is 14 residues long. V shed 2 bases and J 8 bases; nucleotides not matched to a gene: 4. CDR1 and CDR2 from the germline V gene are MNHNY and SVGAGI (reference sequence). CDR3 in amino acids: CASSYRDRGIGYTF. The CDR3 DNA is TGTGCCAGCAGTTACCGGGACAGGGGGATCGGCTACACCTTC.

V and J are TRBV19 and TRBJ1-2, with D possibly being TRBD1 (5 bases). Germline V gene sequence: CDR1 LNHDA, CDR2 SQIVND (reference sequence). V dropped 3 bases and J dropped 8 bases, with 25 bases sitting between them. This CDR3 comprises 17 residues. The chain's CDR3 is CASSITVGHRSSGGYTF. CDR3 bases: TGTGCCAGTAGTATCACCGTGGGGCATAGGTCTTCGGGCGGCTACACCTTC.

This chain uses TRBV2 with TRBJ1-4; TRBD1 matches at 9 bases. This CDR3 region has 14 residues. Trimming took 6 bases from V and 8 from J; bases not matched to a gene: 7. Germline CDR1 reads SNHLY; CDR2 reads FYNNEI. DNA for the CDR3: TGTGCCAGCAGGGAACAGGGGGCTGAAGAAAAACTGTTTTTT. It specifies CASREQGAEEKLFF.

The chain joins TRBV10-3 to TRBJ2-3; D is uncertain. The ends were cut back, 8 bases at V and 0 bases at J, with 6 bases in the middle. This CDR3 spans 12 amino acids. Germline CDR1 reads ENHRY; CDR2 reads SYGVKD. The CDR3 DNA reads TGTGCCATCGGAGCAAGCACAGATACGCAGTATTTT. Translated, it gives CAIGASTDTQYF.

As DNA, the CDR3 is TGTGCCTGGAGGCAGAAAAGGGGAAGGGGGACTGAAGCTTTCTTT. This gives the protein CAWRQKRGRGTEAFF. This chain connects TRBV30 to TRBJ1-1, with a weak D call TRBD1 (6 bases). From germline, CDR1 is GTSNPN and CDR2 SVGIG (reference sequence). The CDR3 consists of 15 residues. Trimming removed 3 bases from V and 5 bases from J, with 19 bases in between.

The V and J genes are TRBV11-2 and TRBJ2-5; D remains ambiguous. Germline V gives CDR1 SGHAT, CDR2 FQNNGV. The CDR3 runs to 14 residues. The V and J ends lost 5 bases and 4 bases respectively, with 14 bases between them. CDR3 sequence (DNA): TGTGCCAGCAGCCCCCAGGACGCGACAGAGACCCAGTACTTC. As protein: CASSPQDATETQYF.

This chain links TRBV2 with TRBJ2-3; 12 nucleotides match TRBD2. Germline values: CDR1 SNHLY, CDR2 FYNNEI. J was trimmed by 4 bases and V by 6 bases; bases with no gene match: 2. This CDR3 has 14 residues. The CDR3 region has the DNA TGTGCCAGCAGGTCTAGCGGGGGGGCAGATACGCAGTATTTT. This encodes CASRSSGGADTQYF.